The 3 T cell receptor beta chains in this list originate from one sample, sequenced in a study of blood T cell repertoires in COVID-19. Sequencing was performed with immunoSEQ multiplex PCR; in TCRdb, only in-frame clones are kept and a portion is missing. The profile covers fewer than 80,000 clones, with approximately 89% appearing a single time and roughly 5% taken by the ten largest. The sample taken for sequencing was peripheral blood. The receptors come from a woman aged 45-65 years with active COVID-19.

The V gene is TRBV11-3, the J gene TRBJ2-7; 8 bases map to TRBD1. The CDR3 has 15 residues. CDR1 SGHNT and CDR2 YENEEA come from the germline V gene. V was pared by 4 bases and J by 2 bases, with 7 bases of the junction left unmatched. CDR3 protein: CASSSRQGPPYEQYF. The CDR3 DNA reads TGTGCCAGCAGCTCAAGACAGGGGCCACCCTACGAGCAGTACTTC. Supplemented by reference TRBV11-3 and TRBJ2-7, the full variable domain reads EAGVVQSPRYKIIEKKQPVAFWCNPISGHNTLYWYLQNLGQGPELLIRYENEEAVDDSQLPKDRFSAERLKGVDSTLKIQPAELGDSAVYLCASSSRQGPPYEQYFGPGTRLTVT.

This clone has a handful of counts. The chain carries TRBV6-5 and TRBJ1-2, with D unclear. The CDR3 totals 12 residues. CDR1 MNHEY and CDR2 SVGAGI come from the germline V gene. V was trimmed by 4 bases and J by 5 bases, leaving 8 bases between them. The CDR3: CASSSSRYGYTF. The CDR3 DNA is TGTGCCAGCAGTTCGTCCCGGTATGGCTACACCTTC.

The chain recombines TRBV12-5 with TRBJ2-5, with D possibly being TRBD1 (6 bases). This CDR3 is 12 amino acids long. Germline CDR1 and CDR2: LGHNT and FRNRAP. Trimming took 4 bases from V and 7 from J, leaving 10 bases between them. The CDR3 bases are TGTGCTAGTGGTTGGGACACAGGGACCCAGTACTTC. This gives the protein CASGWDTGTQYF.